The T cell receptor (beta chain) described here comes from a study of blood T cells in healthy people across ages. Combining a sample-barcoded 5' primer with a J-beta primer mix, a second PCR ran for about 7 to 11 cycles. Each CDR3 protein gets one entry after TCRdb re-called the 5' RACE reads with MiXCR. The sample lists some 1,500,000 distinct CDR3 sequences; roughly 43% were seen once. The germline CDR1 and CDR2 sequences are SNHLY and FYNNEI. CDR3 length equals 14 residues. Input material: blood. This chain connects TRBV2 to TRBJ2-1, with a possible D match to TRBD1 (6 bases). The DNA end is a closer match to TRBJ2-7, so the J assignment may be wrong. This sequence was found in a woman under 30 in good health. The CDR3 loop reads CASSPGTFYNEQYF. The CDR3 nucleotides are TGTGCCAGCAGTCCAGGGACATTTTACAATGAGCAGTACTTC.